This paragraph covers one TCR beta chain sequence. Its antigen remains unknown. The protocol was immunoSEQ multiplex PCR, while the TCRdb copy is restricted to in-frame clones and leaves out a portion. The table includes 99,000 or so clones, more than 85% detected once. The entry originates in a study of cytomegalovirus exposure and HLA in healthy donors. Findings and caveats of the study: It was approximately 160 TCR beta chains that were listed as cytomegalovirus-associated. In a later analysis, first-cohort TCR clusters were found to tend to co-occur in the approximately 120 validation repertoires. It was reported that the classifier diagnosed cytomegalovirus status with high specificity and sensitivity in both the original and validation cohorts.

J lost 3 bases, V lost 3 bases, and 1 base had no gene match. Germline CDR1 is KGHSH and CDR2 is LQKENI. CDR3 length: 15 amino acids. This clonotype originated in a woman younger than 35 in good health and CMV-seropositive. The V gene is TRBV18, the J gene TRBJ2-1; TRBD2 matches 11 bases. The sequenced sample was PBMCs. The CDR3 nucleotides read TGTGCCAGCTCACCCACTAGCGGGAGCTACAATGAGCAGTTCTTC. Amino acid sequence: CASSPTSGSYNEQFF.